Following are 26 T cell receptor beta chains from one sample sequenced in a study of post-analysis software for immune sequencing data. The study, taken as a whole, reports: Five TRBV segments (TRBV5-6, TRBV5-1 and TRBV20-1 among them) occurred more frequently in patients than in controls.

Included in the TCR beta cDNA libraries were unique molecular identifiers. MiXCR, applied by TCRdb to the PCR reads, yields one record per CDR3 protein. The data contain hundreds of thousands of distinct CDR3 sequences, about 53% of them singletons. Their antigens are not known. The sample comprised blood. Every receptor here comes from a girl between 5 and 17 years old with multiple sclerosis.

This clonotype was found once. This chain links TRBV14 with TRBJ2-6; D might be TRBD1 (5 bases). Germline V CDR1 and CDR2: SGHDN, FVKESK. The CDR3 has 18 amino acids. V was pared by 4 bases and J by 0 bases, with 16 bases between. As DNA, the CDR3 is TGTGCCAGCAGCCCCAGGACACAAACCTTCTCTGGGGCCAACGTCCTGACTTTC. This translates into CASSPRTQTFSGANVLTF.

This chain joins TRBV2 and TRBJ2-7, with D unclear. Trimming removed 7 bases at V and 0 bases at J, with 13 bases between. Germline V lookup: CDR1 SNHLY, CDR2 FYNNEI. The CDR3 has 14 amino acids. DNA for the CDR3: TGTGCCAGCATCCCGACGGAGAGCTCCTACGAGCAGTACTTC. It encodes CASIPTESSYEQYF.

The V and J genes are TRBV4-1 and TRBJ2-7; perhaps TRBD1 as D (6 bases). Germline CDR1 and CDR2: MGHRA and YSYEKL. This CDR3 region has 15 residues. Between the trimmed V and J ends, which lost 0 bases and 6 bases, there was a span of 15 bases. The DNA for the CDR3 is TGCGCCAGCAGCCAAGAGGACAGTGCCACCTGCGAGCAGTACTTC. Protein: CASSQEDSATCEQYF.

Only a few counts were recorded for this clonotype. The chain couples TRBV10-2 to TRBJ1-2; D gene ambiguous. The CDR3 extends over 14 amino acids. V lost 5 bases and J lost 8, with 18 bases in between. Germline assignment: CDR1 WSHSY and CDR2 SAAADI. The CDR3 sequence is CASSYVFGSRGYTF. CDR3 sequence (DNA): TGCGCCAGCAGTTACGTATTCGGAAGTCGGGGCTACACCTTC.

The count of this clonotype is one. This chain connects TRBV2 to TRBJ1-5; D remains ambiguous. Trimming took 7 bases from V and 2 from J, leaving 18 bases between them. Germline CDR1 and CDR2: SNHLY and FYNNEI. This CDR3 has 16 residues. The CDR3 reads CASTPDAPTGNQPQHF. Written as DNA, the CDR3 is TGTGCCAGCACCCCAGATGCTCCTACGGGCAATCAGCCCCAGCATTTT. Combining the CDR3 with reference TRBV2 and TRBJ1-5 gives the whole variable domain EPEVTQTPSHQVTQMGQEVILRCVPISNHLYFYWYRQILGQKVEFLVSFYNNEISEKSEIFDDQFSVERPDGSNFTLKIRSTKLEDSAMYFCASTPDAPTGNQPQHFGDGTRLSIL.

This chain links TRBV20-1 with TRBJ2-4; D call uncertain. The DNA end is a closer match to TRBJ2-7, so the J assignment may be wrong. The CDR3 contains 11 residues. CDR1 DFQATT and CDR2 SNEGSKA come from the germline V gene (reference sequence). The CDR3 sequence is CSAWLSNEQYF. The CDR3 bases are TGCAGTGCCTGGCTAAGCAACGAGCAGTACTTC.

The gene calls are TRBV29-1 and TRBJ2-6; D unclear. The CDR3 spans 14 residues. Trimming shortened V by 5 bases and J by 0 bases, and 8 bases separated the two germline ends. CDR1 is SQVTM and CDR2 is ANQGSEA in the germline V gene. The CDR3 region is CSVFLSSGANVLTF. The CDR3 DNA sequence: TGCAGCGTTTTCTTAAGCTCTGGGGCCAACGTCCTGACTTTC.

Only a few counts were recorded for this clonotype. The CDR3 loop is CASSLRSSGGSSYNEQFF. Written as DNA, the CDR3 is TGTGCCAGCAGCTTAAGGTCTAGCGGGGGGAGCTCCTACAATGAGCAGTTCTTC. The genes are TRBV7-2 and TRBJ2-1; 11 bases are a match to TRBD2. Unmatched junction bases numbered 6, after V lost 2 bases and J lost 0 bases. The germline CDR1 and CDR2 sequences are SGHTA and FQGNSA. The CDR3 sequence is 18 residues long.

The CDR3 loop reads CASSPVQGGGQPQHF. DNA of the CDR3: TGTGCCAGCTCACCGGTGCAGGGCGGGGGTCAGCCCCAGCATTTT. The chain recombines TRBV18 with TRBJ1-5; D is possibly TRBD1 (5 bases). The germline V and J ends were trimmed by 3 bases and 6 bases, with 15 bases remaining between them. Germline CDR1 is KGHSH and CDR2 is LQKENI. The CDR3 runs 15 residues.

The rearrangement uses TRBV29-1 and TRBJ2-7; D gene ambiguous. The length of the CDR3 is 11 residues. CDR1 SQVTM and CDR2 ANQGSEA come from the germline V gene. Between the trimmed V and J ends, which lost 3 bases and 6 bases, there was a span of 9 bases. In DNA form, the CDR3 reads TGCAGCGTTGAGACGCTGGGCGAGCAGTACTTC. Encoded protein: CSVETLGEQYF.

The chain recombines TRBV5-1 with TRBJ1-1; 7 nucleotides match TRBD1. The germline V gene encodes CDR1 SGHRS and CDR2 YFSETQ. V lost 0 bases, J lost 5 bases, and 7 bases stayed unmatched. The CDR3 length is 15 residues. The CDR3 reads CASSLETGDRTEAFF. Here the CDR3 DNA reads TGCGCCAGCAGCTTGGAAACAGGGGATAGGACTGAAGCTTTCTTT.

V is TRBV11-2 and J is TRBJ2-5; TRBD2 might be the D (5 bases). The CDR3 totals 14 residues. Germline loops: CDR1 SGHAT, CDR2 FQNNGV. Trimming removed 5 bases from V and 5 bases from J, with 15 bases in between. For the CDR3, the DNA is TGTGCCAGCAGCCGGTCAGGACTTGACGAGACCCAGTACTTC. This translates into CASSRSGLDETQYF.

This clonotype occurred a few times. The rearrangement uses TRBV12-5 and TRBJ2-7; D is unclear. This CDR3 has 11 residues. Germline V gives CDR1 LGHNT, CDR2 FRNRAP. Deletions cut 3 bases from V and 7 bases from J, with 7 bases between. For the CDR3, the DNA is TGTGCTAGTGGTTTAGACCGAGAGCAGTACTTC. Protein sequence: CASGLDREQYF.

This clonotype came up once. Written as DNA, the CDR3 is TGCAGCGTGGACAGGGAAGGGTCCTACAATGAGCAGTTCTTC. Translation: CSVDREGSYNEQFF. V gene TRBV29-1 combines with J gene TRBJ2-1; 8 bases are a match to TRBD1. CDR3 size: 14 residues. Germline CDR1 is SQVTM and CDR2 is ANQGSEA. With 6 bases clipped from V and 1 base from J, the junction kept 5 bases outside the gene matches.

The genes are TRBV3-1 and TRBJ2-1, with a possible D match to TRBD2 (5 bases). Looked up from germline, CDR1 is LGHDT and CDR2 is YNNKEL (reference sequence). Trimming removed 0 bases from V and 0 bases from J, with 12 bases in between. The CDR3 extends over 17 amino acids. The CDR3 DNA sequence: TGTGCCAGCAGCCAAGATCAACGCGGAGGCTCCTACAATGAGCAGTTCTTC. The encoded protein is CASSQDQRGGSYNEQFF.

This clonotype was observed a handful of times. A junction boundary mismatches the germline segment, possibly from a read error. V and J are TRBV5-1 and TRBJ2-1; the match to TRBD1 covers 9 bases. Germline CDR1 and CDR2: SGHRS and YFSETQ. The CDR3 extends over 15 amino acids. Written as DNA, the CDR3 is TGTGCCAGCAGTTCGGGACAGGGTCCCTACAATGAGCAGTTCTTC. It yields the protein CASSSGQGPYNEQFF.

This clonotype turned up a few times. The chain is built from TRBV5-1 and TRBJ2-3; D gene ambiguous. Germline CDR1 reads SGHRS; CDR2 reads YFSETQ. V was pared by 2 bases and J by 5 bases, with 12 bases between. The CDR3 runs 14 residues. Here the CDR3 DNA reads TGCGCCAGCAGCTTTAGCAGAATCGGAGATACGCAGTATTTT. This codes for CASSFSRIGDTQYF. Variable domain in full (rest from reference TRBV5-1 and TRBJ2-3): KAGVTQTPRYLIKTRGQQVTLSCSPISGHRSVSWYQQTPGQGLQFLFEYFSETQRNKGNFPGRFSGRQFSNSRSEMNVSTLELGDSALYLCASSFSRIGDTQYFGPGTRLTVL.

This chain joins TRBV2 and TRBJ2-1; TRBD2 matches 15 bases. This CDR3 has 15 residues. The ends lost 8 bases at V and 7 bases at J; junction bases unmatched: 6. Germline lookup yields CDR1 SNHLY and CDR2 FYNNEI. The CDR3 nucleotides read TGTGCCAGCCTCACCGGGACTAGCGGGGGGAATGAGCAGTTCTTC. This gives the protein CASLTGTSGGNEQFF.

The genes are TRBV7-6 and TRBJ2-1; the match to TRBD2 covers 8 bases. Germline V gene data show CDR1 as SGHVS and CDR2 as FNYEAQ. The CDR3 sequence is 16 residues long. V lost 5 bases, J lost 8 bases, and 14 bases stayed unmatched. The CDR3 reads CASSRGAGVSIYEQFF. As DNA, the CDR3 is TGTGCCAGCAGCCGGGGAGCGGGAGTTAGTATATATGAGCAGTTCTTC. Full variable domain (outside the CDR3, taken from reference TRBV7-6 and TRBJ2-1): GAGVSQSPRYKVTKRGQDVALRCDPISGHVSLYWYRQALGQGPEFLTYFNYEAQQDKSGLPNDRFSAERPEGSISTLTIQRTEQRDSAMYRCASSRGAGVSIYEQFFGPGTRLTVL.

The chain uses TRBV6-5 and TRBJ2-5; 8 positions agree with TRBD1. The end of the DNA fits TRBJ2-7 better, so the J call may be wrong. The CDR3 is 15 amino acids. Germline values: CDR1 MNHEY, CDR2 SVGAGI. For the CDR3, the DNA is TGTGCCAGCAGTTACTCGCGGGACAGGAGCCTCGAGCAGTACTTC. Translation gives CASSYSRDRSLEQYF.

The chain links TRBV6-1 to TRBJ1-1, with 8 nucleotides matching TRBD1. Germline V gives CDR1 MNHNS, CDR2 SASEGT. V was clipped by 6 bases and J by 5 bases; unmatched bases: 8. This CDR3 spans 14 amino acids. DNA of the CDR3: TGTGCCAGCAGCTCAGGGGGCTACGGGACTGAAGCTTTCTTT. Encoded protein: CASSSGGYGTEAFF.

The CDR3 DNA sequence: TGTGCCAGCAGCCCCCGACTAGCGGGGGGGAATTACGAGCAGTACTTC. Translated: CASSPRLAGGNYEQYF. V gene TRBV9 combines with J gene TRBJ2-5; TRBD2 agrees at 14 bases. The J call may be in error: the DNA end matches TRBJ2-7 better. Looked up from germline, CDR1 is SGDLS and CDR2 is YYNGEE. There are 16 residues in the CDR3.

The chain employs TRBV15 and TRBJ2-6, with D unclear. CDR1 LNHNV and CDR2 YYDKDF come from the germline V gene (reference sequence). The CDR3 spans 16 residues. Trimming removed 0 bases at V and 1 base at J, with 7 bases between. In DNA form, the CDR3 reads TGTGCCACCAGCAGAGATGTGGTTTCTGGGGCCAACGTCCTGACTTTC. It translates to CATSRDVVSGANVLTF.

The table lists this clonotype with a few counts. The rearrangement joins TRBV29-1 to TRBJ1-2; 7 nucleotides match TRBD1. This CDR3 contains 16 residues. The V segment lost 4 bases and the J segment 6 bases; nucleotides outside the gene matches: 17. Germline CDR1 SQVTM, CDR2 ANQGSEA. CDR3 sequence: CSVGGYRDSEKDGYTF. CDR3 coding DNA: TGCAGCGTTGGGGGATACAGGGACAGCGAAAAAGATGGCTACACCTTC.

This chain connects TRBV28 to TRBJ2-7, with 8 nucleotides matching TRBD1. The trim removed 2 bases at V and 4 bases at J, leaving 7 bases unmatched. This CDR3 comprises 15 residues. Germline V gives CDR1 MDHEN, CDR2 SYDVKM. The CDR3 bases are TGTGCCAGCAGTTTACCCGGGACAGGCCTATACGAGCAGTACTTC. Amino acids: CASSLPGTGLYEQYF.

J is TRBJ2-3 and V is TRBV10-3, with 8 bases lining up with TRBD2. Unmatched junction bases numbered 10, after V lost 4 bases and J lost 4 bases. Germline loops: CDR1 ENHRY, CDR2 SYGVKD. The CDR3 totals 16 residues. The CDR3 is CAISGTGGGTSDTQYF. CDR3 coding DNA: TGTGCCATCAGTGGGACTGGCGGGGGGACATCAGATACGCAGTATTTT.